The clone carrying this T cell receptor beta chain was detected a few times. The antigen is unknown. Sequenced with the Oncomine TCR Beta short-read assay was DNA taken from cultured CD4+ T cells. TCRdb ran MiXCR on the PCR reads and lists one entry per CDR3 protein. Of around 4,000 distinct CDR3 sequences in the sample, more than 25% are singletons; the top ten hold 45%. These data come from a study of vaccination and CD4 T cells after COVID-19. Background on the study: Controls used CEFX viral epitopes (positive), HIV-1 Nef peptides (negative), or no peptide.

Looked up from germline, CDR1 is DFQATT and CDR2 is SNEGSKA (reference sequence). Deletions cut 5 bases from V and 14 bases from J, with 16 bases between. There are 11 residues in the CDR3. Study-level findings and limits: In convalescent patients, 304 of 307 vaccine-specific clones were mono-reactive for SARS-CoV-2 spike.

As to treatment: roughly ten-day PBMC culture with coronavirus spike peptide pools or control peptides (ViraFEST assay). Before the COVID-19 pandemic (2011-2018), CD4+ T cells were obtained from the unexposed donor. Peptide pools at roughly 11 ug/ml, together with roughly 10 IU/ml IL-2, were added to cultures of 1.5 million to 2.5 million PBMCs per well. The specimen was CD4+ T cells from blood, cultured in vitro. This receptor was obtained from a human donor in good health. The chain uses TRBV20-1 and TRBJ2-1; perhaps D is TRBD1 or TRBD2 (5 bases each). The CDR3 sequence: CSAGARGEKFF. The CDR3 coding sequence is TGCAGTGCTGGGGCGAGAGGGGAAAAGTTCTTC.